This TCR beta chain comes out of a study of cytomegalovirus exposure and HLA in healthy donors. Amplification used 60 Vbeta primers and 13 Jbeta primers. Measured with immunoSEQ multiplex PCR; TCRdb has only the in-frame clones, and not every one. Among fewer than 250,000 clones listed, roughly 81% were seen once. The sample taken for sequencing was PBMCs. The sequence was obtained from a woman under 40 in good health and CMV-seropositive.

CDR3 protein: CASSLDPRITDTQYF. DNA of the CDR3: TGTGCCAGCAGCTTAGACCCCAGAATCACAGATACGCAGTATTTT. The gene calls are TRBV7-2 and TRBJ2-3; D gene unclear. Germline V gene data show CDR1 as SGHTA and CDR2 as FQGNSA. V lost 1 base, J lost 2 bases, and 10 bases lay in between. The CDR3 consists of 15 residues.